A selection of T cell receptor beta chains follows, all from one sample in a study of CD8 T cells in Susac syndrome. In TCRdb, the immunoSEQ multiplex PCR reads were re-called with MiXCR into one record per CDR3 protein. The sample consists of about 150,000 distinct CDR3 sequences, roughly 94% of them appearing once. The sequenced material came from CD4+ T cells from PBMCs. The receptors were sampled from a human donor in good health. Both conserved end residues are part of each CDR3. A D gene is named only where the DNA matches it firmly. Clone size, where shown, is once, few, many, or a class for clones that have expanded.

V gene	J gene	clone size	D gene	CDR3 length	CDR3 protein	CDR3 DNA
TRBV12-3/TRBV12-4	TRBJ2-3	-	-	12	CATQGRGDTQYF	TGTGCGACGCAGGGTCGAGGAGATACGCAGTATTTT
TRBV20-1	TRBJ2-3	-	TRBD2	17	CSARLAGEVFRTDTQYF	TGCAGTGCTCGACTAGCGGGAGAAGTTTTTCGGACAGATACGCAGTATTTT
TRBV4-1	TRBJ2-7	-	TRBD1	17	CASSPAIGTGNSYEQYF	TGCGCCAGCAGCCCGGCGATCGGGACAGGGAATTCCTACGAGCAGTACTTC
TRBV12-3/TRBV12-4	TRBJ2-1	-	TRBD2	20	CASSSTGLAGVAGVSSEQFF	TGTGCCAGCAGTTCCACGGGACTAGCGGGAGTGGCCGGGGTGAGCTCTGAGCAGTTCTTC
TRBV28	TRBJ2-1	-	-	14	CATILGGFYNEQFF	TGTGCCACTATACTTGGCGGGTTCTACAATGAGCAGTTCTTC
TRBV7-9	TRBJ1-3	few	TRBD1	16	CASSLAGQGSGNTIYF	TGTGCCAGCAGCTTAGCAGGACAGGGCTCTGGAAACACCATATATTTT
TRBV5-4	TRBJ2-7	-	TRBD1	15	CASSWGAGTGDKQYF	TGTGCCAGCAGCTGGGGTGCAGGGACAGGGGATAAGCAGTACTTC
TRBV29-1	TRBJ2-7	few	-	13	CSVIPGLNYEQYF	TGCAGCGTAATTCCGGGGTTAAATTACGAGCAGTACTTC
TRBV30	TRBJ1-5	-	-	14	CAWSLLGFNQPQHF	TGTGCCTGGAGTTTACTGGGATTCAATCAGCCCCAGCATTTT
TRBV28	TRBJ2-5	-	-	16	CASRPIAVGWEETQYF	TGTGCCAGCAGACCAATAGCGGTGGGATGGGAAGAGACCCAGTACTTC
TRBV20-1	TRBJ1-5	-	-	15	CSARSDGGVGQPQHF	TGCAGTGCCCGTTCAGACGGGGGGGTAGGTCAGCCCCAGCATTTT
TRBV29-1	TRBJ2-3	few	TRBD2	13	CSVGTSGKDTQYF	TGCAGCGTTGGAACTAGCGGGAAGGATACGCAGTATTTT
TRBV9	TRBJ2-4	-	-	13	CASSGAGGDIQYF	TGTGCCAGCAGCGGGGCAGGGGGGGACATTCAGTACTTC
TRBV23-1	TRBJ2-7	-	-	14	CASSQYITQYEQYF	TGCGCCAGCAGTCAATATATTACCCAGTACGAGCAGTACTTC
TRBV5-4	TRBJ2-3	-	-	12	CASSLASGSQYF	TGTGCCAGCAGCTTGGCCTCAGGGTCGCAGTATTTT
TRBV5-1	TRBJ1-2	-	-	14	CASSENSPGRGYTF	TGCGCCAGCAGCGAGAATAGCCCAGGACGAGGCTACACCTTC
TRBV12-3/TRBV12-4	TRBJ2-2	-	-	15	CASSFLGTPTGELFF	TGTGCCAGCAGTTTCCTCGGGACACCAACCGGGGAGCTGTTTTTT
TRBV25-1	TRBJ2-2	-	-	19	CASSEYGTGKRANTGELFF	TGTGCCAGCAGTGAATATGGCACAGGGAAGAGGGCGAACACCGGGGAGCTGTTTTTT
TRBV20-1	TRBJ2-1	-	TRBD2	14	CSAYPSGRDNEQFF	TGCAGTGCTTACCCTAGCGGGAGGGACAATGAGCAGTTCTTC
TRBV2	TRBJ1-2	-	TRBD1	15	CASRVSDRGTNGYTF	TGTGCCAGCCGGGTATCGGACAGGGGCACTAATGGCTACACCTTC
TRBV6-6	TRBJ2-7	-	-	15	CASSLFWGSSYEQYF	TGTGCCAGCAGCCTCTTTTGGGGAAGCTCCTACGAGCAGTACTTC
TRBV28	TRBJ2-7	-	TRBD2	15	CASSLEGSGSYEQYF	TGTGCCAGCAGTTTAGAAGGTAGCGGGAGCTACGAGCAGTACTTC
TRBV25-1	TRBJ1-2	-	TRBD1	13	CASRDSGGPGYTF	TGTGCCAGCCGTGACTCAGGGGGCCCCGGCTACACCTTC
TRBV18	TRBJ2-1	-	-	15	CASSPRGLVYNEQFF	TGTGCCAGCTCACCTCGGGGTCTGGTTTACAATGAGCAGTTCTTC
TRBV19	TRBJ2-1	-	TRBD2	14	CASRQAGETNEQFF	TGTGCCAGTAGGCAAGCGGGAGAGACGAATGAGCAGTTCTTC
TRBV7-8	TRBJ1-2	-	TRBD1	18	CASSPLTGGVGVENGYTF	TGTGCCAGCAGCCCATTGACAGGGGGCGTAGGGGTGGAAAATGGCTACACCTTC
TRBV19	TRBJ2-5	-	TRBD2	15	CASSVIAGQGETQYF	TGTGCCAGTAGTGTAATAGCGGGACAAGGGGAGACCCAGTACTTC
TRBV12-5	TRBJ1-4	-	TRBD1	16	CASGLVGGTGTEKLFF	TGTGCTAGTGGTTTGGTAGGGGGGACAGGGACTGAAAAACTGTTTTTT
TRBV18	TRBJ1-1	-	-	14	CASSPAGGGTEAFF	TGTGCCAGCTCACCAGCCGGAGGGGGCACTGAAGCTTTCTTT
TRBV24-1	TRBJ2-1	-	-	16	CATSDPGLDSYNEQFF	TGTGCCACCAGTGACCCCGGTTTGGACTCCTACAATGAGCAGTTCTTC
TRBV3-1	TRBJ2-5	-	TRBD2	17	CASSQDLVLAGEETQYF	TGTGCCAGCAGCCAAGATCTGGTACTAGCGGGAGAAGAGACCCAGTACTTC
TRBV30	TRBJ2-7	-	TRBD2	14	CAWNFGLAGGEQYF	TGTGCCTGGAATTTCGGACTAGCGGGAGGGGAGCAGTACTTC
TRBV24-1	TRBJ1-2	-	-	14	CATSDGQSPRGYTF	TGTGCCACCAGTGATGGACAGAGCCCAAGGGGCTACACCTTC
TRBV6-1	TRBJ1-1	once	-	14	CASFRTVTNTEAFF	TGTGCCAGCTTTCGGACAGTAACGAACACTGAAGCTTTCTTT
TRBV5-1	TRBJ2-7	-	TRBD1	17	CASSLFSGQAVSYEQYF	TGCGCCAGCAGCCTTTTTTCGGGACAGGCCGTCTCCTACGAGCAGTACTTC
TRBV6-6	TRBJ2-7	-	-	15	CASSYAVAVGYEQYF	TGTGCCAGCAGTTACGCTGTAGCGGTAGGGTACGAGCAGTACTTC
TRBV30	TRBJ2-7	-	TRBD1	13	CAWSGTGVDEQYF	TGTGCCTGGAGTGGGACAGGGGTCGACGAGCAGTACTTC
TRBV3-1	TRBJ2-7	few	TRBD2	13	CASSLSRETSEYF	TGTGCCAGCAGCCTCTCCCGCGAGACTAGCGAGTACTTC
TRBV29-1	TRBJ2-3	-	-	14	CSVFGGGFTDTQYF	TGCAGCGTTTTTGGAGGGGGCTTCACAGATACGCAGTATTTT
TRBV2	TRBJ1-1	-	-	12	CASRRYGTEAFF	TGTGCCAGCAGGAGATACGGGACTGAAGCTTTCTTT
TRBV18	TRBJ1-1	once	-	14	CASSPLSMNTEAFF	TGTGCCAGCTCACCACTATCGATGAACACTGAAGCTTTCTTT
TRBV20-1	TRBJ1-5	-	-	13	CSAPGPSNQPQHF	TGCAGTGCGCCGGGACCAAGCAATCAGCCCCAGCATTTT
TRBV28	TRBJ1-1	-	-	14	CASSPGHLNTEAFF	TGTGCCAGCAGCCCGGGACACTTGAACACTGAAGCTTTCTTT
TRBV6-2/TRBV6-3	TRBJ1-2	-	-	15	CASSYSFGFNYGYTF	TGTGCCAGCAGTTACTCCTTTGGGTTTAACTATGGCTACACCTTC
TRBV3-1	TRBJ2-1	-	-	11	CASSLQVEQFF	TGTGCCAGCAGCCTTCAGGTTGAGCAGTTCTTC
TRBV12-5	TRBJ2-3	-	-	16	CASGLAGTHSTDTQYF	TGTGCTAGTGGTTTGGCCGGGACACACTCCACAGATACGCAGTATTTT
TRBV19	TRBJ2-2	once	TRBD2	17	CASSLETSGRGTGELFF	TGTGCCAGTAGCCTCGAGACTAGCGGGAGGGGGACCGGGGAGCTGTTTTTT
TRBV9	TRBJ2-3	-	-	14	CASSVDVGGDTQYF	TGTGCCAGCAGCGTAGATGTCGGAGGAGATACGCAGTATTTT
TRBV4-2	TRBJ1-2	-	-	14	CASSPLGGNYGYTF	TGTGCCAGCAGCCCCCTGGGGGGGAACTATGGCTACACCTTC
TRBV18	TRBJ2-5	-	TRBD1	16	CASSPPGTGALGSQYF	TGTGCCAGCTCACCTCCCGGGACAGGGGCCCTAGGGTCCCAGTACTTC
TRBV9	TRBJ1-4	-	-	12	CASSRDGEKLFF	TGTGCCAGCAGCAGGGACGGTGAAAAACTGTTTTTT
TRBV20-1	TRBJ2-2	-	-	13	CSASEGSTGELFF	TGCAGTGCTAGCGAAGGGAGCACCGGGGAGCTGTTTTTT
TRBV2	TRBJ2-5	-	-	13	CASIRESRETQYF	TGTGCCAGCATCCGGGAGTCCCGAGAGACCCAGTACTTC
TRBV20-1	TRBJ2-5	-	TRBD2	16	CSASPLAGGGQETQYF	TGCAGTGCTAGCCCGCTAGCGGGAGGGGGCCAAGAGACCCAGTACTTC
TRBV2	TRBJ2-3	-	TRBD1	15	CASSENRGSYGTQYF	TGTGCCAGCAGTGAGAACAGGGGGTCTTACGGTACGCAGTATTTT
TRBV7-7	TRBJ1-5	-	-	13	CASSRGPNQPQHF	TGTGCTAGCAGCAGGGGACCTAATCAGCCCCAGCATTTT